The following is a TCR beta chain sequence with its context. Its antigen is unidentified. Every immunoSEQ plate was one replicate of a subset's evenly spread DNA. Here immunoSEQ multiplex PCR was the method, and the copy in TCRdb shows in-frame clones only, minus some. The table records under 1,100,000 clones, about 80% of them present only once. V gave up 3 bases and J gave up 3 bases, with 8 bases separating them. This CDR3 comprises 14 residues. Germline values: CDR1 ENHRY, CDR2 SYGVKD. This entry is derived from a study of shared clonotypes between healthy human individuals. Across the whole study: There were three CD4 naive, three CD4 memory, two CD8 naive and one CD8 memory plates per donor.

Study-wide findings and caveats: Relative to clonotypes present in all four donors, those not shared had lower generation probabilities. Sharing across four donors was seen in 4.5% to 5.5% of naive CD4 clonotypes.

The sequence derives from a man aged 18 to 30 in good health. Some clones in this sample may be carry-over from other donors' samples. The specimen was memory CD4+ T cells from PBMCs. Subset meaning: CD45RA-negative fraction. This chain connects TRBV10-3 to TRBJ2-2; D might be TRBD1 (5 bases). The CDR3 nucleotides are TGTGCCATCAGTGAAACAGGACACACCGGGGAGCTGTTTTTT. Translation gives CAISETGHTGELFF.